Listed here are 2 T cell receptor beta chains from one sample, sequenced in a study of OX40 agonist ivuxolimab in advanced cancers. Library method: the immunoSEQ multiplex PCR assay. TCRdb carries this immuneACCESS record with in-frame sequences only. Its versions omit some clonotypes, under half of them owing to an unresolved V gene in the studies checked, with the rest unexplained. This sample lists about 41,000 clones; about 87% were detected once. 23% of the sample lies in the top ten. The sample in question was CD4+ or CD8+ T cells sorted from blood, obtained in a trial of the OX40 agonist ivuxolimab. The source is an adult with an advanced solid tumor such as melanoma, head and neck, liver or kidney cancer.

The V gene is TRBV7-9, the J gene TRBJ1-1; TRBD1 might be the D (5 bases). Germline assignment: CDR1 SEHNR and CDR2 FQNEAQ (reference sequence). The CDR3 runs to 13 residues. Deletions cut 4 bases from V and 2 bases from J, with 8 bases between. For the CDR3, the DNA is TGTGCCAGCAGCTCAGGACAAAACACTGAAGCTTTCTTT. Translating it yields CASSSGQNTEAFF. Complete variable domain (other parts from reference TRBV7-9 and TRBJ1-1): DTGVSQNPRHKITKRGQNVTFRCDPISEHNRLYWYRQTLGQGPEFLTYFQNEAQLEKSRLLSDRFSAERPKGSFSTLEIQRTEQGDSAMYLCASSSGQNTEAFFGQGTRLTVV.

The chain uses TRBV7-9 and TRBJ2-1; D is perhaps TRBD1 or TRBD2 (5 bases each). Germline V CDR1 and CDR2: SEHNR, FQNEAQ (reference sequence). CDR3 size: 15 residues. The V end was cut by 6 bases, the J end by 5 bases, with 17 bases between. CDR3 sequence: CASRDTGRANNEQFF. CDR3 nucleotides: TGTGCCAGCAGGGATACGGGACGCGCAAACAATGAGCAGTTCTTC. Using reference TRBV7-9 and TRBJ2-1 for the parts outside the CDR3, the full variable domain is DTGVSQNPRHKITKRGQNVTFRCDPISEHNRLYWYRQTLGQGPEFLTYFQNEAQLEKSRLLSDRFSAERPKGSFSTLEIQRTEQGDSAMYLCASRDTGRANNEQFFGPGTRLTVL.